This TCR beta chain was recovered during a study of response to subunit inactivated influenza vaccine (dated 2018 in TCRdb). About the investigation overall: To follow how T cells responded to a trivalent subunit inactivated influenza vaccine, the researchers relied on deep quantitative profiling of the T cell receptor repertoire. The investigation overall reported the following: The authors suggested that each seasonal influenza vaccination may recruit only a limited number of new T cells.

Libraries were prepared through RT-PCR. Reads for this sample came from an Illumina HiSeq 2500. TCRdb itself trimmed the public reads at Q25 with fastp, ran MiXCR and retained productive beta chains. Here each entry gathers all rows of one CDR3 protein and keeps the most common genes and DNA. This sample has more than 450,000 distinct CDR3 sequences in its table, and around 11% of those were observed once. The leading ten clones occupy about a tenth of the sample. Notes on this clonotype: Its antigen has not been determined. Per-nucleotide qualities are absent, and no much larger clonotype sits a single base away.

From a lookup of the germline V gene (reference sequence), CDR1 and CDR2 are SEHNR and FQNEAQ. Including the terminal cysteine and phenylalanine, the CDR3 comprises 15 residues. Only the CDR3 DNA stays, 45 bases, in frame from base 1. V lost 2 bases and J lost 2 bases; the stretch between them is 13 bases long. This sample comprised PBMCs from blood, obtained on the day of vaccination. The V gene is TRBV7-9 and the J gene is TRBJ2-7, and the D gene may be TRBD1, 7 bases matching. This receptor was obtained from a man in his fifties or sixties who received an inactivated influenza vaccine. Donor details come from another sample of the same person, matched by shared clones. In nucleotide form, the sequence is TGTGCCAGCAGCTTACGGAGGGACAGAGCCTACGAGCAGTACTTC. Its translation reads: CASSLRRDRAYEQYF. Reference TRBV7-9 and TRBJ2-7 genes cover what lies past the CDR3, so the full variable domain is DTGVSQNPRHKITKRGQNVTFRCDPISEHNRLYWYRQTLGQGPEFLTYFQNEAQLEKSRLLSDRFSAERPKGSFSTLEIQRTEQGDSAMYLCASSLRRDRAYEQYFGPGTRLTVT.